This T cell receptor (beta chain) was retrieved from a study of shared clonotypes between healthy human individuals. Turning to the study itself: Aged between 18 and 49, the donors were two women and three men.

Between the trimmed V and J ends, which lost 6 bases and 0 bases, there was a span of 3 bases. The germline V gene has CDR1 MDHEN and CDR2 SYDVKM. The CDR3 totals 12 residues. TCRdb's table, derived via immunoSEQ multiplex PCR, lists solely in-frame clones and lacks some. The repertoire has about 380,000 clones, 96% of them found once; the top ten carry about 0.34%. The clonotype originates from a young man in good health. The gene calls are TRBV28 and TRBJ2-1; no definite D call. Sequenced input: memory CD8+ T cells sorted from blood. Subset indicated: CD45RO+ cells pooled with CCR7-negative TemRA cells. CDR3 region: CASRGSYNEQFF. DNA for the CDR3: TGTGCCAGCAGGGGCTCCTACAATGAGCAGTTCTTC. The full variable domain, rest sourced from reference TRBV28 and TRBJ2-1, is DVKVTQSSRYLVKRTGEKVFLECVQDMDHENMFWYRQDPGLGLRLIYFSYDVKMKEKGDIPEGYSVSREKKERFSLILESASTNQTSMYLCASRGSYNEQFFGPGTRLTVL.